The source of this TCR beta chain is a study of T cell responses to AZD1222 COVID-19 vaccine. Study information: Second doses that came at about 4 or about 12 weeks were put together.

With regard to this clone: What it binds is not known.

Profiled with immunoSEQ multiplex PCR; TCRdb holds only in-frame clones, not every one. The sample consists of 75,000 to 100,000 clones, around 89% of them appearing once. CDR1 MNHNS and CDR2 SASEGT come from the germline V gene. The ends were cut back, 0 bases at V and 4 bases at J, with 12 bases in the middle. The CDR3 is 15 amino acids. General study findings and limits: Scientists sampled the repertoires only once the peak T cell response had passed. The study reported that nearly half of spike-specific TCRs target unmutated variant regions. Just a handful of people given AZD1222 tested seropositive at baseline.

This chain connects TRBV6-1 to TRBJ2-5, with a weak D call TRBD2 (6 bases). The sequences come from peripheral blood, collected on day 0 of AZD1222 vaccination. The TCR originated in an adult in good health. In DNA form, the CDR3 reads TGTGCCAGCAGTGAAGCGCCCGGGGGAGGAGAGACCCAGTACTTC. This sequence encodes CASSEAPGGGETQYF.